This T cell receptor (beta chain) comes out of a study of cytomegalovirus exposure and HLA in healthy donors. PCR used 60 Vbeta primers and 13 Jbeta primers. Assay used: immunoSEQ multiplex PCR; TCRdb lists only in-frame clones, some missing. Of approximately 150,000 clones in the sample, approximately 65% were seen once. Per the germline V gene, CDR1 is SGHVS and CDR2 is FQNEAQ. CDR3 length: 13 amino acids. Sequences were obtained from PBMCs. The receptor was derived from a woman aged 55-75 years in good health and CMV-seronegative. The chain is built from TRBV7-8 and TRBJ2-5, with D unclear. The DNA end is a closer match to TRBJ2-7, so the J assignment may be wrong. The chain's CDR3 is CASSLDGSYEQYF. DNA for the CDR3: TGTGCCAGCAGCTTAGACGGGTCCTACGAGCAGTACTTC.